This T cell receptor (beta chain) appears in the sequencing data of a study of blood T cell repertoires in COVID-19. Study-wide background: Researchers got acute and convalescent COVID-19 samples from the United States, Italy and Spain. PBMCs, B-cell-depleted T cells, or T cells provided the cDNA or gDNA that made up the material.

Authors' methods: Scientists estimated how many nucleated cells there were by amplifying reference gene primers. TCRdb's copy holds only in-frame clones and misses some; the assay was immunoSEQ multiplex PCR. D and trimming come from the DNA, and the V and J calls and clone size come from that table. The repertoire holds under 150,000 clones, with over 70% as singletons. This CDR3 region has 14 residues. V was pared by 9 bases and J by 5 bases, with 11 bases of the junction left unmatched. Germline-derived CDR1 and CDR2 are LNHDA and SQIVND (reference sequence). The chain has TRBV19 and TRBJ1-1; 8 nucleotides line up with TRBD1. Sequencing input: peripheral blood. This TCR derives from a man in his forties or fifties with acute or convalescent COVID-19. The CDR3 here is CASVTGEVRTEAFF. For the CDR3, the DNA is TGTGCCAGCGTGACAGGGGAGGTAAGGACTGAAGCTTTCTTT. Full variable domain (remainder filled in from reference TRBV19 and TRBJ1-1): DGGITQSPKYLFRKEGQNVTLSCEQNLNHDAMYWYRQDPGQGLRLIYYSQIVNDFQKGDIAEGYSVSREKKESFPLTVTSAQKNPTAFYLCASVTGEVRTEAFFGQGTRLTVV.